A single sample gave rise to the 30 T cell receptor beta chains below, sequenced in a study of cytomegalovirus exposure and HLA in healthy donors. 13 Jbeta primers and 60 Vbeta primers were used for the PCR. Using immunoSEQ multiplex PCR, the repertoire was profiled, and TCRdb retains in-frame clones only, with some absent. Among some 160,000 clones listed, approximately 71% were seen once. The sequencing input was PBMCs. The receptors come from a young woman in good health and CMV-seropositive.

This sequence joins TRBV28 and TRBJ2-2; 7 bases align to TRBD1. Looked up from germline, CDR1 is MDHEN and CDR2 is SYDVKM. This CDR3 has 15 amino acids. The V and J ends lost 6 bases and 0 bases, in that order; junction bases with no gene match: 4. CDR3 sequence reads: CASSERGPNTGELFF. The CDR3 nucleotides read TGTGCCAGCAGCGAGAGGGGGCCGAACACCGGGGAGCTGTTTTTT. The variable domain in full, with the rest retrieved from reference TRBV28 and TRBJ2-2, is DVKVTQSSRYLVKRTGEKVFLECVQDMDHENMFWYRQDPGLGLRLIYFSYDVKMKEKGDIPEGYSVSREKKERFSLILESASTNQTSMYLCASSERGPNTGELFFGEGSRLTVL.

The chain is built from TRBV19 and TRBJ1-1; D is unresolved. V was pared by 3 bases and J by 1 base, with 6 bases between. The CDR3 loop spans 13 amino acids. Germline V gene sequence: CDR1 LNHDA, CDR2 SQIVND (reference sequence). CDR3 amino acids: CASSIRQNTEAFF. The DNA of the CDR3 is TGTGCCAGTAGTATTAGACAGAACACTGAAGCTTTCTTT.

This clone has a handful of counts. The chain combines TRBV2 with TRBJ2-1, with 12 bases lining up with TRBD2. This CDR3 is 15 amino acids long. Germline trimming cut 4 bases from V and 8 bases from J; bases unmatched to any gene: 6. The germline V gene has CDR1 SNHLY and CDR2 FYNNEI. The CDR3 nucleotides are TGTGCCAGCAGTGGTTTCCCTAGCGGGGGGGATGAGCAGTTCTTC. Residues: CASSGFPSGGDEQFF.

The chain has TRBV7-8 and TRBJ2-5; TRBD2 agrees at 9 bases. The germline V gene has CDR1 SGHVS and CDR2 FQNEAQ. The J segment lost 7 bases and the V segment lost 8 bases, leaving 14 bases of the junction unmatched. The CDR3 is 15 residues long. The CDR3 region has the DNA TGTGCCAGCCTCTGGGGGGCGGGGGGGTCTGGGACCCAGTACTTC. Protein product: CASLWGAGGSGTQYF.

This chain joins TRBV23-1 and TRBJ2-1, with D maybe TRBD2 (5 bases). TRBV23-1 is reported as an ORF; its role is uncertain. V shed 2 bases and J shed 6 bases, with 8 bases lying between them. This CDR3 spans 13 amino acids. CDR3 protein: CASSQLASNEQFF. The DNA of the CDR3 is TGCGCCAGCAGTCAACTAGCTAGCAATGAGCAGTTCTTC.

This chain uses TRBV19 with TRBJ2-7; 9 bases align to TRBD1. Germline CDR1 is LNHDA and CDR2 is SQIVND (reference sequence). V shed 5 bases and J 3 bases; nucleotides not matched to a gene: 5. The CDR3 sequence is 14 residues long. The DNA of the CDR3 is TGTGCCAGTAGTGCAAGACAGGGGGACTACGAGCAGTACTTC. Its protein is CASSARQGDYEQYF.

The chain joins TRBV7-6 to TRBJ2-7; TRBD1 agrees at 10 bases. The CDR3 totals 15 residues. Germline V gene data show CDR1 as SGHVS and CDR2 as FNYEAQ. The V gene end was trimmed by 2 bases and the J gene end by 1 base; junction bases not matched to a gene: 2. The CDR3 is CASSLRTGGSYEQYF. The DNA of the CDR3 is TGTGCCAGCAGCTTAAGGACAGGGGGTTCCTACGAGCAGTACTTC.

The CDR3 nucleotides are TGTGCCAGCTCACCCCCCGGAAACAGAACTGAAGCTTTCTTT. Amino acid sequence: CASSPPGNRTEAFF. The chain carries TRBV18 and TRBJ1-1; D ambiguous. The CDR3 runs 14 residues. The V end lost 3 bases, the J end lost 5 bases, and 13 bases lay between the germline ends. The germline CDR1 and CDR2 sequences are KGHSH and LQKENI.

The chain joins TRBV12-1 to TRBJ2-7; TRBD2 is taken as the D call from the table, unchecked against the DNA. TRBV12-1 is termed a pseudogene. The CDR3 is made up of 15 amino acids. This CDR3 is CASSDYQGGDYEQYF. The DNA of the CDR3 is TGTGCCAGCAGCGACTATCAGGGAGGCGACTACGAGCAGTACTTC.

The rearrangement joins TRBV4-3 to TRBJ2-3; D is perhaps TRBD1 (6 bases). CDR3 length: 15 residues. From germline, CDR1 is LGHNA and CDR2 YSLEER. V shed 3 bases and J shed 4 bases, with 14 bases lying between them. In DNA form, the CDR3 reads TGCGCCAGCAGCCAGGAAACAGGGAAAGCAGATACGCAGTATTTT. It specifies CASSQETGKADTQYF.

The chain carries TRBV10-1 and TRBJ2-1; perhaps TRBD2 as D (6 bases). This CDR3 is 16 amino acids long. V was clipped by 6 bases and J by 6 bases, with 21 bases between them. The germline V gene has CDR1 WNHNN and CDR2 SYGVQD (reference sequence). The CDR3 reads CASSDGGGKGFNEQFF. The CDR3 nucleotides are TGCGCCAGCAGCGACGGGGGTGGGAAGGGATTCAATGAGCAGTTCTTC.

This chain uses TRBV6-6 with TRBJ2-2, with D perhaps TRBD2 (6 bases). From germline, CDR1 is MNHNY and CDR2 SVGAGI (reference sequence). Trimming took off 4 bases at V and 4 bases at J, with 13 bases between the two ends. The CDR3 contains 15 residues. The chain's CDR3 is CASSSSRGITGELFF. Here the CDR3 DNA reads TGTGCCAGCAGTTCGTCCCGGGGGATCACCGGGGAGCTGTTTTTT.

The chain links TRBV5-1 to TRBJ2-1; D may be TRBD2 (7 bases). Germline V CDR1 and CDR2: SGHRS, YFSETQ. V lost 5 bases, J lost 7 bases, and 22 bases lay in between. The CDR3 has 16 residues. The CDR3 sequence: CASSGGGDPRGNEQFF. CDR3 bases: TGCGCCAGCAGTGGAGGGGGGGACCCCCGGGGGAATGAGCAGTTCTTC.

For this clone: Additional DNA sequences in this sample encode the identical CDR3. The rearrangement links TRBV29-1 to TRBJ2-5, with D hard to call. The V end was cut by 1 base, the J end by 2 bases, with 8 bases between. The CDR3 consists of 13 residues. Per germline, CDR1 SQVTM and CDR2 ANQGSEA. CDR3 loop: CSVEVRGQETQYF. The CDR3 nucleotides are TGCAGCGTTGAAGTGAGAGGACAAGAGACCCAGTACTTC.

The rearrangement links TRBV6-5 to TRBJ1-5; a possible D gene is TRBD1 (5 bases). The CDR3 totals 16 residues. The germline V and J ends were trimmed by 2 bases and 5 bases, with 16 bases remaining between them. Germline V CDR1 and CDR2: MNHEY, SVGAGI. The CDR3 reads CASSYPHRGQDQPQHF. CDR3 DNA: TGTGCCAGCAGTTACCCCCATAGGGGTCAAGATCAGCCCCAGCATTTT.

The chain has TRBV14 and TRBJ1-6; no definite D call. Germline V gene sequence: CDR1 SGHDN, CDR2 FVKESK. Trimming removed 1 base from V and 3 bases from J, with 13 bases in between. The CDR3 is made up of 17 amino acids. CDR3 in amino acids: CASSQGGQSFYNSPLHF. The CDR3 nucleotides read TGTGCCAGCAGCCAAGGAGGTCAGAGTTTCTATAATTCACCCCTCCACTTT.

The rearrangement joins TRBV7-2 to TRBJ1-2; 11 bases line up with TRBD1. The V gene's germline CDR1 is SGHTA and CDR2 FQGNSA. V was pared by 4 bases and J by 11 bases, with 6 bases of the junction left unmatched. The CDR3 extends over 13 amino acids. CDR3 residues: CASSYGQGAGYTF. The CDR3 bases are TGTGCCAGCAGCTACGGACAGGGGGCTGGTTACACCTTC.

The chain recombines TRBV30 with TRBJ2-1, with D maybe TRBD1 (6 bases). The CDR3 sequence is 13 residues long. Germline V gene data show CDR1 as GTSNPN and CDR2 as SVGIG (reference sequence). V was clipped by 2 bases and J by 5 bases, with 10 bases between them. The chain's CDR3 is CAWSFRQDNEQFF. The CDR3 DNA is TGTGCCTGGAGTTTCCGACAGGACAATGAGCAGTTCTTC.

This clone was detected only a few times. V is TRBV5-4 and J is TRBJ1-3; perhaps TRBD1 as D (5 bases). CDR3 length equals 15 residues. V was cut by 4 bases and J by 4 bases, with 15 bases left in between. The germline CDR1 and CDR2 sequences are SGHNT and YYREEE (reference sequence). Here the CDR3 DNA reads TGTGCCAGCAGCGGAGGGGTCTCTGGCGGAAACACCATATATTTT. Residues: CASSGGVSGGNTIYF.

The CDR3, as DNA: TGTGCCAGCAGCACCACAGGGGCTAATTCACCCCTCCACTTT. It encodes CASSTTGANSPLHF. V gene TRBV5-5 combines with J gene TRBJ1-6; 7 bases line up with TRBD1. This CDR3 contains 14 residues. Germline V gene sequence: CDR1 SGHKS, CDR2 YYEKEE (reference sequence). J was trimmed by 6 bases and V by 4 bases; bases with no gene match: 4.

The chain has TRBV2 and TRBJ2-3; tentatively, D is TRBD2 (7 bases). The germline V gene encodes CDR1 SNHLY and CDR2 FYNNEI. The CDR3 covers 16 residues. V shed 2 bases and J shed 6 bases, with 18 bases lying between them. As DNA, the CDR3 is TGTGCCAGCAGTGAAAGGGAACGGGGGGCCCAGGATACGCAGTATTTT. It specifies CASSERERGAQDTQYF.

The chain carries TRBV9 and TRBJ2-1, with 9 bases aligning to TRBD1. Losses at the gene ends were 3 bases for V and 6 bases for J; bases not matched to a gene: 10. Germline assignment: CDR1 SGDLS and CDR2 YYNGEE. This CDR3 contains 16 residues. The CDR3 sequence: CASSGNRGTGRNEQFF. The CDR3 DNA reads as TGTGCCAGCAGCGGAAATCGGGGGACAGGGCGCAATGAGCAGTTCTTC.

With respect to this clone: Additional DNA sequences in this sample encode the identical CDR3. The chain links TRBV11-2 to TRBJ2-5; D not resolved. The end of the DNA is better explained by TRBJ2-7, so the J call may be wrong. This CDR3 comprises 13 residues. Germline-derived CDR1 and CDR2 are SGHAT and FQNNGV. CDR3 amino acids: CASSLGAPYEQYF. For the CDR3, the DNA is TGTGCCAGCAGCTTAGGAGCCCCCTACGAGCAGTACTTC.

The J gene is TRBJ1-3, the V gene TRBV4-3; D not certain. The CDR3 spans 15 residues. Looked up from germline, CDR1 is LGHNA and CDR2 is YSLEER. V was trimmed by 2 bases and J by 1 base, leaving 9 bases between them. The DNA for the CDR3 is TGCGCCAGCAGCCAAAATGGACTTTCTGGAAACACCATATATTTT. It encodes CASSQNGLSGNTIYF.

This clone was seen a few times. The rearrangement joins TRBV7-9 to TRBJ2-6; possibly TRBD2 for D (7 bases). This CDR3 comprises 15 residues. Germline-derived CDR1 and CDR2 are SEHNR and FQNEAQ (reference sequence). Trimming took off 5 bases at V and 9 bases at J, with 17 bases between the two ends. DNA of the CDR3: TGTGCCAGCAGCCCGCGGGAGACAGGTAACAACGTCCTGACTTTC. Amino acids: CASSPRETGNNVLTF.

Here the CDR3 reads CASSPGQSHLSGANVLTF. CDR3 in DNA: TGTGCCAGCTCACCGGGACAGTCCCATCTCTCTGGGGCCAACGTCCTGACTTTC. This chain joins TRBV18 and TRBJ2-6; 7 bases match TRBD1. Trimming removed 3 bases from V and 0 bases from J; junction bases left unmatched: 8. CDR3 length: 18 amino acids. CDR1 KGHSH and CDR2 LQKENI come from the germline V gene.

This chain uses TRBV30 with TRBJ1-1; D gene ambiguous. CDR1 is GTSNPN and CDR2 is SVGIG in the germline V gene (reference sequence). Deletions cut 0 bases from V and 8 bases from J, with 7 bases between. The CDR3 runs 11 residues. This CDR3 reads CAWSVAPEAFF. The CDR3 nucleotides are TGTGCCTGGAGTGTAGCCCCGGAAGCTTTCTTT.

This clone was recorded a few times. The J gene is TRBJ2-1, the V gene TRBV4-2; D may be TRBD1 (5 bases). V lost 1 base to trimming and J lost 7 bases, with 11 bases between them. Germline lookup yields CDR1 LGHNA and CDR2 YNFKEQ. The length of the CDR3 is 14 residues. The CDR3 region has the DNA TGTGCCAGCAGCCAAGTTGGTGGGGCAAATGAGCAGTTCTTC. Its protein product is CASSQVGGANEQFF.

The J gene is TRBJ1-1, the V gene TRBV9, with D possibly TRBD1 on 5 matching bases. The CDR3 contains 13 residues. Deletions cut 2 bases from V and 5 bases from J, with 10 bases between. Germline values: CDR1 SGDLS, CDR2 YYNGEE. CDR3 in amino acids: CASSVRDSTEAFF. The CDR3 nucleotides are TGTGCCAGCAGCGTCCGGGACTCGACTGAAGCTTTCTTT.

The V call is TRBV4-2, the J call TRBJ2-1, with 15 bases aligning to TRBD2. Trimming at V came to 4 bases and at J to 0 bases, leaving 4 bases not matched to a gene. CDR3 length: 18 residues. Germline V gene data show CDR1 as LGHNA and CDR2 as YNFKEQ. This CDR3 is CASSPGLAGGSSYNEQFF. The CDR3 bases are TGTGCCAGCAGCCCGGGACTAGCGGGGGGCAGCTCCTACAATGAGCAGTTCTTC.